These 21 T cell receptor beta chains were all obtained from the same sample, sequenced in a study of T cells in Graves' hyperthyroidism and ophthalmopathy. TCR beta CDR3 region amplification was performed from RNA transcripts. HTBI primers were employed in a first-round RT-PCR of the TCR CDR3. A single record per CDR3 protein comes from TCRdb applying MiXCR to the multiplex PCR reads. This table holds about 410,000 distinct CDR3 sequences, more than 12% found once. The sequenced sample consisted of blood. The source of these receptors is a woman aged 25 to 39 with Graves' ophthalmopathy.

This clonotype has more than one count but fewer than ten. The rearrangement joins TRBV6-9 to TRBJ2-1, with 7 positions matching TRBD1. The CDR3 loop spans 13 amino acids. The ends lost 7 bases at V and 5 bases at J; junction bases unmatched: 5. The V gene's germline CDR1 is MNHGY and CDR2 SVAAGI. CDR3: CASIRQGDNEQFF. Written as DNA, the CDR3 is TGTGCCAGCATTAGACAGGGTGACAATGAGCAGTTCTTC.

This clonotype appeared many times. This sequence joins TRBV2 and TRBJ2-3, with D maybe TRBD1 (5 bases). Trimming shortened V by 5 bases and J by 0 bases, and 12 bases separated the two germline ends. From germline, CDR1 is SNHLY and CDR2 FYNNEI. The CDR3 length is 15 residues. The CDR3 is CASSSFQGSTDTQYF. As DNA, the CDR3 is TGTGCCAGCAGTTCCTTTCAGGGTAGCACAGATACGCAGTATTTT. Filled out from reference TRBV2 and TRBJ2-3, the complete variable domain reads EPEVTQTPSHQVTQMGQEVILRCVPISNHLYFYWYRQILGQKVEFLVSFYNNEISEKSEIFDDQFSVERPDGSNFTLKIRSTKLEDSAMYFCASSSFQGSTDTQYFGPGTRLTVL.

V is TRBV25-1 and J is TRBJ2-1, with D uncertain. The germline V gene has CDR1 MGHDK and CDR2 SYGVNS. CDR3 length equals 15 residues. V dropped 3 bases and J dropped 0 bases, with 9 bases sitting between them. The CDR3 here is CASSDRGSSYNEQFF. The CDR3 coding sequence is TGTGCCAGCAGTGATCGCGGAAGCTCCTACAATGAGCAGTTCTTC.

The sample holds a few counts of this clonotype. This rearrangement joins TRBV7-9 to TRBJ1-2; D might be TRBD1 (6 bases). Germline V gene data show CDR1 as SEHNR and CDR2 as FQNEAQ (reference sequence). This CDR3 has 15 amino acids. Trimming pared 1 base from V and 5 bases from J, leaving 14 bases between. The CDR3 sequence is CASSLGGGGTYGYTF. The CDR3 DNA reads as TGTGCCAGCAGCTTAGGAGGAGGGGGGACGTATGGCTACACCTTC.

This clonotype appeared once. As DNA, the CDR3 is TGTGCCAGCAGTCTAGCCGGACAGGGTTGGAGCTCACCCCTCCACTTT. It is translated as CASSLAGQGWSSPLHF. The chain joins TRBV25-1 to TRBJ1-6; 8 positions match TRBD1. The V and J ends lost 5 bases and 10 bases, in that order; junction bases with no gene match: 13. The CDR3 spans 16 residues. Germline V gene lookup returns CDR1 MGHDK and CDR2 SYGVNS.

Many counts were recorded for this clonotype. The chain couples TRBV13 to TRBJ2-7, with a weak D call TRBD2 (6 bases). Trimming removed 5 bases at V and 6 bases at J, with 20 bases between. Germline loops: CDR1 PRHDT, CDR2 FYEKMQ (reference sequence). The length of the CDR3 is 15 residues. CDR3 in amino acids: CASSHAGGIGSEQYF. CDR3 DNA sequence: TGTGCCAGCAGCCACGCCGGGGGTATAGGCTCCGAGCAGTACTTC.

Ten or more counts support this clonotype. The CDR3 is CASSSGTGGLAAQETQYF. CDR3 DNA: TGTGCCAGCAGTTCCGGGACAGGGGGACTAGCGGCCCAAGAGACCCAGTACTTC. The genes are TRBV27 and TRBJ2-5; D possibly matches TRBD1 or TRBD2 (11 bases each). With 4 bases removed from V and 1 base from J, the gap between germline ends came to 22 bases. Germline V gene lookup returns CDR1 MNHEY and CDR2 SMNVEV (reference sequence). The CDR3 runs to 18 residues.

There are many counts of this clonotype. The chain uses TRBV12-3 or TRBV12-4 and TRBJ1-2; TRBD1 is a possible D gene (5 bases). This CDR3 comprises 12 residues. The ends were cut back, 2 bases at V and 9 bases at J, with 10 bases in the middle. CDR3 nucleotide sequence: TGTGCCAGCAGTTTATCAGGGCCTCGCTACACCTTC. Translation gives CASSLSGPRYTF.

This chain links TRBV2 with TRBJ1-5; D call uncertain. Trimming pared 7 bases from V and 9 bases from J, leaving 16 bases between. Per the germline V gene, CDR1 is SNHLY and CDR2 is FYNNEI. This CDR3 has 13 amino acids. CDR3 nucleotide sequence: TGTGCCAGCAAGCGGGATCCTAAGGGGCCCCAGCATTTT. Residues: CASKRDPKGPQHF.

The chain links TRBV9 to TRBJ2-7, with D tentatively TRBD1 (6 bases). Germline V gene sequence: CDR1 SGDLS, CDR2 YYNGEE. The V gene lost 3 bases and the J gene lost 3 bases, with 13 bases spanning the gap. The CDR3 contains 14 residues. The CDR3: CASSAATGGYEQYF. The CDR3 DNA sequence: TGTGCCAGCAGCGCCGCGACAGGAGGCTACGAGCAGTACTTC.

The sample holds many counts of this clonotype. In DNA form, the CDR3 reads TGTGCCAGCAGCTTAATCAGGGGGCAGGACTATGGCTACACCTTC. It yields the protein CASSLIRGQDYGYTF. This rearrangement joins TRBV7-8 to TRBJ1-2; 8 bases map to TRBD1. With V trimmed by 2 bases and J by 3 bases, 5 bases remained unmatched. The CDR3 is made up of 15 amino acids. Germline loops: CDR1 SGHVS, CDR2 FQNEAQ.

This clonotype was recorded many times. The rearrangement links TRBV28 to TRBJ2-7; TRBD2 matches at 11 bases. The CDR3 is made up of 14 amino acids. Looked up from germline, CDR1 is MDHEN and CDR2 is SYDVKM. V lost 6 bases, J lost 11 bases, and 12 bases stayed unmatched. The DNA of the CDR3 is TGTGCCAGCAGACAACTAGCGGGGGCCTACACGGAGTACTTC. This codes for CASRQLAGAYTEYF.

This clonotype was found many times. V usage is TRBV28 and J usage is TRBJ2-7; 8 bases are shared with TRBD1. V shed 3 bases and J 3 bases; nucleotides not matched to a gene: 7. The germline CDR1 and CDR2 sequences are MDHEN and SYDVKM. CDR3 size: 15 residues. The CDR3 DNA is TGTGCCAGCAGTTTTTGGAGGACAGGGTACTACGAGCAGTACTTC. The encoded protein is CASSFWRTGYYEQYF.

This clonotype showed up just a few times. This rearrangement joins TRBV5-1 to TRBJ2-6; D perhaps matches TRBD1 (6 bases). CDR3 length: 15 residues. The germline gives CDR1 SGHRS, CDR2 YFSETQ. V was shortened by 3 bases and J by 4 bases, with 11 bases between the two germline ends. This CDR3 reads CASSSGVSGANVLTF. The CDR3 bases are TGCGCCAGCAGCTCAGGGGTGTCCGGGGCCAACGTCCTGACTTTC.

This clonotype was found many times. The rearrangement links TRBV19 to TRBJ1-1; D remains ambiguous. Germline values: CDR1 LNHDA, CDR2 SQIVND (reference sequence). This CDR3 region has 14 residues. V was trimmed by 8 bases and J by 1 base, leaving 14 bases between them. CDR3 sequence reads: CASGTRTENTEAFF. CDR3 bases: TGTGCCAGTGGAACCCGGACCGAGAACACTGAAGCTTTCTTT.

In its sample, this clonotype was seen many times. This CDR3 fails to terminate in the conserved phenylalanine or tryptophan, so it likely reflects a read error. The chain carries TRBV11-2 and TRBJ2-2; D may be TRBD2 (5 bases). V dropped 5 bases and J dropped 1 base, with 20 bases sitting between them. This CDR3 spans 18 amino acids. The germline gives CDR1 SGHAT, CDR2 FQNNGV. CDR3 protein: CASSPRSLSAMNTGELFL. The CDR3 region has the DNA TGTGCCAGCAGCCCCCGGTCACTTAGCGCGATGAACACCGGGGAGCTGTTTCTT.

The chain couples TRBV5-4 to TRBJ2-1; 7 nucleotides align to TRBD2. This CDR3 comprises 14 residues. V dropped 5 bases and J dropped 1; count of bases not matched to a gene: 3. CDR1 SGHNT and CDR2 YYREEE come from the germline V gene (reference sequence). The CDR3 spells CASSSGGSYNEQFF. The DNA for the CDR3 is TGTGCCAGCAGTTCGGGGGGTTCCTACAATGAGCAGTTCTTC.

This clonotype was observed a few times. V and J are TRBV7-6 and TRBJ1-5; no clear D. The germline gives CDR1 SGHVS, CDR2 FNYEAQ. The length of the CDR3 is 13 residues. Trimming took 0 bases from V and 4 from J, leaving 4 bases between them. The CDR3 protein is CASSLAQNQPQHF. CDR3 nucleotides: TGTGCCAGCAGCTTAGCACAAAATCAGCCCCAGCATTTT.

This clonotype was counted at least ten times. The rearrangement uses TRBV11-3 and TRBJ1-4; 7 nucleotides align to TRBD1. The CDR3 contains 15 residues. Losses at the gene ends were 8 bases for V and 2 bases for J; bases not matched to a gene: 8. The germline V gene has CDR1 SGHNT and CDR2 YENEEA. The CDR3 loop is CASEQGQKTNEKLFF. In nucleotides, the CDR3 is TGTGCCAGCGAGCAGGGACAGAAGACTAATGAAAAACTGTTTTTT.

This clonotype appeared many times. The chain links TRBV2 to TRBJ1-5; possible D gene TRBD1, 6 bases. CDR3 length: 15 amino acids. In germline, CDR1 is SNHLY, CDR2 FYNNEI. V lost 3 bases and J 6 bases, leaving 15 bases between the germline ends. CDR3 protein: CASSEGGLWGQPQHF. CDR3 DNA: TGTGCCAGCAGTGAGGGGGGGCTTTGGGGTCAGCCCCAGCATTTT.

This clonotype was observed many times. V is TRBV12-3 or TRBV12-4 and J is TRBJ2-3; D not resolved. V lost 6 bases and J lost 4, with 5 bases in between. The CDR3 contains 11 residues. The CDR3: CASSFSDTQYF. For the CDR3, the DNA is TGTGCCAGCAGCTTTTCAGATACGCAGTATTTT.